Below, one TCR beta chain is given with its context. Germline V CDR1 and CDR2: KGHDR, SFDVKD. The CDR3 has 13 residues. V lost 3 bases to trimming and J lost 14 bases; unmatched junction nucleotides: 7. Per the original methods: The assay estimated nucleated cells by amplifying reference gene primers. The data were produced by immunoSEQ multiplex PCR, yet TCRdb's version contains in-frame clones alone and is incomplete. V, J and clone size derive from that table, while D and trimming were established from the DNA sequence. Of nearly 60,000 clones in the sample, roughly 89% were seen once. The data are from a study of blood T cell repertoires in COVID-19. Study at large: Sources were T cells, B-cell-depleted T cells, or PBMCs; the material itself was cDNA or gDNA.

The material sequenced was peripheral blood. The chain has TRBV24-1 and TRBJ2-3, with 10 bases fitting TRBD2. The TCR originated in a man in his sixties with active COVID-19. This chain's CDR3 is CATSDPSGGAPYF. The CDR3 nucleotides read TGTGCCACCAGTGATCCCAGCGGGGGGGCTCCGTATTTT.